This TCR beta chain is from a study of tumor and adjacent non-tumor tissue in lung cancer. Three rounds of nested PCR, following a modified ARM-PCR protocol, produced the TCRbeta library. TCRdb re-analysed the multiplex PCR reads in MiXCR, keeping a single row per CDR3 protein. In the table there are about 100,000 distinct CDR3 sequences, roughly 60% of which are singletons. This CDR3 spans 15 amino acids. The germline V and J ends were trimmed by 3 bases and 2 bases, with 14 bases remaining between them. Germline CDR1 reads LGHNT; CDR2 reads FRNRAP. RNA was extracted from bulk tissue without any cell sorting. Distant lung tissue was collected more than 3 cm away from the tumor edge.

The chain carries TRBV12-5 and TRBJ2-7; perhaps D is TRBD1 or TRBD2 (5 bases each). The sequencing input was distant non-tumor lung tissue. The source is a young man with non-small cell lung cancer. Here the CDR3 reads CASGFWGGQTYEQYF. The DNA of the CDR3 is TGTGCTAGTGGTTTCTGGGGCGGGCAAACCTACGAGCAGTACTTC.